The text below deals with one T cell receptor (beta chain). What it recognizes is unknown. Unique molecular identifiers were used in preparing the TCRbeta library. MiXCR was run by TCRdb on the PCR reads, yielding one entry per CDR3 protein. Counted here are 450,000 to 600,000 distinct CDR3 sequences, 10% to 15% occurring once; the ten biggest clones make up about 2.2%. The data belong to a study of T-cell reconstitution after alpha-beta-depleted transplantation in children. V was pared by 5 bases and J by 0 bases, with 14 bases between. The germline V gene encodes CDR1 SQVTM and CDR2 ANQGSEA. The CDR3 loop spans 14 amino acids. General study findings and limits: TCRbeta diversity was high at day 60 in some patients (a result of surviving recipient T cells and thymic progenitors). Several hundred expanded graft clones reportedly supplied alpha-beta T cells about two months after transplant. After one year, T-cell counts and TCRbeta diversity mostly came from new T cells.

Here the sequenced sample was PBMCs, mostly from graft donor cells, taken 360 days after TCRalphabeta/CD19-depleted stem cell transplant. V gene TRBV29-1 combines with J gene TRBJ2-7; no firm D call. The sequence derives from a male patient younger than 18 who had a stem cell transplant for acute myeloid leukemia, so the T cells may come from the graft donor. The CDR3 DNA reads TGCAGCGTTATGGGTGGCCTGGCCTCCTACGAGCAGTACTTC. Translated, it gives CSVMGGLASYEQYF.